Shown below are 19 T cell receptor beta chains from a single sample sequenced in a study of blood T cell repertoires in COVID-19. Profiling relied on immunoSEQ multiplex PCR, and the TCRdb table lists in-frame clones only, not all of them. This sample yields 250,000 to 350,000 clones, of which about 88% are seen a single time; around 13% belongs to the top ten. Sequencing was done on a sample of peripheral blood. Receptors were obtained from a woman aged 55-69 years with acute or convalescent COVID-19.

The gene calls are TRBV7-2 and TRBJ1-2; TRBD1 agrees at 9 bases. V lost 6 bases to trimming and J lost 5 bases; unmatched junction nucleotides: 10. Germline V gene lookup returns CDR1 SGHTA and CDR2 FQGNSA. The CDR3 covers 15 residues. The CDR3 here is CASRAGTGPLYGYTF. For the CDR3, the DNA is TGTGCCAGCAGGGCCGGGACAGGGCCTCTATATGGCTACACCTTC. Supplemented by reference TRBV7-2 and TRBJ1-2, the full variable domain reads GAGVSQSPSNKVTEKGKDVELRCDPISGHTALYWYRQSLGQGLEFLIYFQGNSAPDKSGLPSDRFSAERTGGSVSTLTIQRTQQEDSAVYLCASRAGTGPLYGYTFGSGTRLTVV.

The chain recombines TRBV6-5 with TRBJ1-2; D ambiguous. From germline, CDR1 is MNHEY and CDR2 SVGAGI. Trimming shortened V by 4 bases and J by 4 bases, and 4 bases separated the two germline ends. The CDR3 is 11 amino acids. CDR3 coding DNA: TGTGCCAGCAGTTCCCGCTATGGCTACACCTTC. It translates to CASSSRYGYTF.

This chain's CDR3 is CASSSRTGDDTGELFF. The DNA for the CDR3 is TGTGCCAGCAGCTCCCGGACAGGGGACGACACCGGGGAGCTGTTTTTT. The chain joins TRBV7-3 to TRBJ2-2; 9 bases align to TRBD1. The CDR3 is made up of 16 amino acids. With V trimmed by 4 bases and J by 3 bases, 6 bases remained unmatched. CDR1 and CDR2 (germline): SGHTA, FQGTGA.

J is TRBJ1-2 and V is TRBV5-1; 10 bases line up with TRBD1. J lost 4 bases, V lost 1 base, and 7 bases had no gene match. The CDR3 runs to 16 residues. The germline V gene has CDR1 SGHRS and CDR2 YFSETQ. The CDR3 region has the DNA TGCGCCAGCAGCTTGTCGTCGGGACAGGGGTTCTATGGCTACACCTTC. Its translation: CASSLSSGQGFYGYTF.

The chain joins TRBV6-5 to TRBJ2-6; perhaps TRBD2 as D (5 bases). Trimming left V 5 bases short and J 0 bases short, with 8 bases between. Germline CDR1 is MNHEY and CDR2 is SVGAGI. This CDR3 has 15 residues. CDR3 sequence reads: CASSPRDSGANVLTF. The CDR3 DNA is TGTGCCAGCAGTCCCCGGGACTCTGGGGCCAACGTCCTGACTTTC.

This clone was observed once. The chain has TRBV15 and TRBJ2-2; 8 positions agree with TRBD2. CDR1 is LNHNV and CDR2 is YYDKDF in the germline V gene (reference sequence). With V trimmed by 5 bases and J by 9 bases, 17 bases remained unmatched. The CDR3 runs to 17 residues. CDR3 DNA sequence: TGTGCCACCAGCGGCCAACCCGGGTCCCCGGGGGGGAGGGAGCTGTTTTTT. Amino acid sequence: CATSGQPGSPGGRELFF.

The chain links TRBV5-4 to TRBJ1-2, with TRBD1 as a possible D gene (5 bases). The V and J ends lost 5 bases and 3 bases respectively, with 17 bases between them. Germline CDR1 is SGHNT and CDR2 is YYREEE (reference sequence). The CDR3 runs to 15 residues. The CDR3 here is CASSSGGKRDYGYTF. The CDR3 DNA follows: TGTGCCAGCAGTTCCGGGGGAAAGCGGGACTATGGCTACACCTTC.

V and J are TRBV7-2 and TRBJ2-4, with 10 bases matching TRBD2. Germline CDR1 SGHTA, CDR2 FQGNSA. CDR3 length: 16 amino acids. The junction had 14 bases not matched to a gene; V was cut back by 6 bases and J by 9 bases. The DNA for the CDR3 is TGTGCCAGCAGGGTTACGAGCGGGAGGGCCGAGTCCATTCAGTACTTC. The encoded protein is CASRVTSGRAESIQYF. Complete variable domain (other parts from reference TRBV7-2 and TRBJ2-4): GAGVSQSPSNKVTEKGKDVELRCDPISGHTALYWYRQSLGQGLEFLIYFQGNSAPDKSGLPSDRFSAERTGGSVSTLTIQRTQQEDSAVYLCASRVTSGRAESIQYFGAGTRLSVL.

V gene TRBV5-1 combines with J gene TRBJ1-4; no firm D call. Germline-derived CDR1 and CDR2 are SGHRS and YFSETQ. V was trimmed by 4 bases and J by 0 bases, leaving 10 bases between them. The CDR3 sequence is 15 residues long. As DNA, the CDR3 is TGCGCCAGCAGCCCCCGGGTTGCAACTAATGAAAAACTGTTTTTT. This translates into CASSPRVATNEKLFF.

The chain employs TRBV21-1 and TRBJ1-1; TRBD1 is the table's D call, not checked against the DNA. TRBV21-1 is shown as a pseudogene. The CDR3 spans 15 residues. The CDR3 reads CASSKEGRGVGEAFF. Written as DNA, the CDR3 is TGTGCCAGCAGCAAAGAGGGCAGGGGGGTAGGTGAAGCTTTCTTT.

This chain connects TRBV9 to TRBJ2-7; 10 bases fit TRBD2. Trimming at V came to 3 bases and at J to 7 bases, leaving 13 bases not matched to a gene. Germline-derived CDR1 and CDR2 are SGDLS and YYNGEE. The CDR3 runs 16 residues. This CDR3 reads CASSGHPGLASIEQYF. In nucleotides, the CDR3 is TGTGCCAGCAGCGGTCACCCGGGACTAGCGTCCATAGAGCAGTACTTC.

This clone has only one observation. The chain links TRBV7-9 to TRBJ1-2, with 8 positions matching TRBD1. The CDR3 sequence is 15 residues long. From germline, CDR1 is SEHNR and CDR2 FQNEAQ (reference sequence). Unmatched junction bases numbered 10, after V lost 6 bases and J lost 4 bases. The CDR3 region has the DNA TGTGCCAGCAGATACAGGGGGAATTTTACCTATGGCTACACCTTC. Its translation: CASRYRGNFTYGYTF.

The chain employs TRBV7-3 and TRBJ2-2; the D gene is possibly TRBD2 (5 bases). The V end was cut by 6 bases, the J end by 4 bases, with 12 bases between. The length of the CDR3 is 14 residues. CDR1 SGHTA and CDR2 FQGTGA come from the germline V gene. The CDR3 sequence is CASSDGLPTGELFF. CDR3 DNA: TGTGCCAGCAGTGACGGACTTCCCACCGGGGAGCTGTTTTTT. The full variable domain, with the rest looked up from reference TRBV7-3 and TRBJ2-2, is GAGVSQTPSNKVTEKGKYVELRCDPISGHTALYWYRQSLGQGPEFLIYFQGTGAADDSGLPNDRFFAVRPEGSVSTLKIQRTERGDSAVYLCASSDGLPTGELFFGEGSRLTVL.

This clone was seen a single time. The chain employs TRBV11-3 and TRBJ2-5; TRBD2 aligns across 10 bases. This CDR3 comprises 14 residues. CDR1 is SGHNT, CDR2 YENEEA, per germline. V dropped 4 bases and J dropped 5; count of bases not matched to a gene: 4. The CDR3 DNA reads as TGTGCCAGCAGCTCAGGACTAGCGGCGGAGACCCAGTACTTC. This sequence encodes CASSSGLAAETQYF. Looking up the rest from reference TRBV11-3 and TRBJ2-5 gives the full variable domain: EAGVVQSPRYKIIEKKQPVAFWCNPISGHNTLYWYLQNLGQGPELLIRYENEEAVDDSQLPKDRFSAERLKGVDSTLKIQPAELGDSAVYLCASSSGLAAETQYFGPGTRLLVL.

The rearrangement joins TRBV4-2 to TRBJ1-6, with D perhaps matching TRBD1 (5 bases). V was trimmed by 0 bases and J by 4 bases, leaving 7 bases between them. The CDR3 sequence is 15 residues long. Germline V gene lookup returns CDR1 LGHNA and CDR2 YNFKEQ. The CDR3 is CASSQEGHYNSPLHF. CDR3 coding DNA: TGTGCCAGCAGCCAAGAAGGACATTATAATTCACCCCTCCACTTT.

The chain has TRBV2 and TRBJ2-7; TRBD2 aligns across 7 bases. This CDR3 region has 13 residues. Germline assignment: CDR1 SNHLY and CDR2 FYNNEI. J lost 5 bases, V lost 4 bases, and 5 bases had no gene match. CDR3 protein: CASSVRGRDEQYF. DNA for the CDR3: TGTGCCAGCAGTGTACGGGGGAGGGACGAGCAGTACTTC.

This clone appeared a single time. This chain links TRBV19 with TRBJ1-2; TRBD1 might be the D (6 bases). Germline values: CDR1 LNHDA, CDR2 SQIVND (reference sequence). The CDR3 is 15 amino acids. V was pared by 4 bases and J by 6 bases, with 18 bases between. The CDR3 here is CASSTVIGPGDGYTF. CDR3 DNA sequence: TGTGCCAGTAGTACCGTCATTGGGCCAGGGGATGGCTACACCTTC.

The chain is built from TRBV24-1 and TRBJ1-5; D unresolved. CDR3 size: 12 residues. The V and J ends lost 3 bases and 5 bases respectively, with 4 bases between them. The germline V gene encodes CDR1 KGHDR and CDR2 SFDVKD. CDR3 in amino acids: CATSDIDQPQHF. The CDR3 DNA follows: TGTGCCACCAGTGATATAGATCAGCCCCAGCATTTT.

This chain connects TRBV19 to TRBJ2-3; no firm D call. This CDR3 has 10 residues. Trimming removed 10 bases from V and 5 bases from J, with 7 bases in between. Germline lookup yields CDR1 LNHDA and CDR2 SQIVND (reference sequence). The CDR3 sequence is CATSGDTQYF. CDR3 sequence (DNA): TGTGCCACCTCAGGAGATACGCAGTATTTT.